This T cell receptor beta chain was recovered during a study of identical twins listed by TCRdb under 2016. A note on the overall study: To test whether fetal clonotypes persist, this study deep-sequenced TCR alpha and beta repertoires from monozygotic twins, from unrelated adults of various ages, and from cord blood. Replicate twin experiments were performed at different times using different library preparation protocols to rule out contamination.

Every donor was a healthy Caucasian. Three unrelated non-twin adults were additionally sequenced: a male aged 18 to 30, a male aged 50 to 60 and a female aged 50 to 60. Miltenyi CD45RO+ enrichment and human naive T-cell isolation kits were used to isolate memory (CD45RO+) and naive T cells from PBMC. General conclusions and limits of the study: Compared with coincidental sharing between unrelated individuals, an excess of low generation-probability sequences was observed among out-of-frame TCR alpha sequences shared between twins. Zero-insertion analyses could be partly confounded by invariant T cells such as MAIT and iNKT, though diverse VJ usage argued against such confounding for most clonotypes. Because the same donors could not be followed over many years, the conclusions depended on cross-sectional statistical analysis. A weaker excess of twin sharing was found in beta out-of-frame sequences because the signal-to-noise ratio was lowered by fewer shared sequences. Fewer insertions were carried by abundant cord blood beta clonotypes; a weaker similar trend was observed in young adult naive repertoires, while no such trend was observed in memory repertoires. In monozygotic twins, recombination models systematically underestimated out-of-frame TCR alpha sharing, but the models matched the sharing seen between unrelated individuals.

CDR1 and CDR2 were assigned from the germline V gene as SGHRS and YFSETQ. CDR3 length: 15 amino acids, cysteine to phenylalanine. The entry retains the CDR3 DNA only, 45 bases that are in frame from base 1. Trimming costs V 5 bases and J 2 bases, and their ends lie 14 bases apart. The library was built by means of 5' RACE. The sample was run on an Illumina HiSeq 2000. Template switching introduced a universal primer binding site; the final cDNA contained a unique molecular identifier, enabling accurate counting of TCR cDNA molecules. Specific primers in the conserved constant-segment region were used to synthesize first-strand cDNA for TCR alpha and beta chains. To control for contamination, every cDNA library was double barcoded, receiving both a SMART-Mk sample barcode and Illumina barcodes. TruSeq adapter sequences along with Illumina sample barcodes were introduced in two successive PCR steps. Sequencing of the TCR alpha and beta cDNA libraries was done on the Illumina HiSeq platform using custom primers. From the authors' description of their analysis: Raw reads were processed with MiGEC to extract unique molecular identifiers, and MiXCR was used to determine CDR3 positions. For each individual, recombination models were inferred using an EM algorithm with the repgenHMM and IGoR tools. Shared clonotype analysis was performed with the tcR package in R, normalizing sharing by the product of cloneset sizes. To study raw recombination free of thymic and clonal selection effects, out-of-frame nonproductive sequences were analyzed. In TCRdb, the public reads were trimmed at Q25 with fastp and aligned with MiXCR, with productive beta chains retained. Identical CDR3 protein sequences are pooled into one entry, listed with their most common genes and DNA. TCRdb, not the original authors, processed these V and J calls. The sample table records around 370,000 distinct CDR3 sequences; 9% of these occur just once. The leading ten clones occupy around 8.6% of the sample.

This clonotype was seen more than once but under ten times. It has no known antigen specificity. Base qualities are not at hand, and no much larger clone is one base apart. Input material: naive T cells sorted from blood. The sample's cell subset or site, from its label and the paper: cells isolated with a human naive T-cell isolation kit. The TCR originated in a woman aged 50 to 60 in good health. This chain joins TRBV5-1 to TRBJ2-1; the D gene identity is not certain. CDR3 loop: CASRSDGPTYNEQFF. The sequenced DNA is TGCGCCAGCAGAAGTGACGGGCCCACCTACAATGAGCAGTTCTTC.